Each of the 10 T cell receptor beta chains below was sequenced from the same sample in a study of shared clonotypes between healthy human individuals. Some clones are missing from TCRdb's copy, which holds only in-frame ones; the method was immunoSEQ multiplex PCR. The table lists over 2 million clones, 95% of them singletons. The sample was naive CD4+ T cells sorted from blood. Subset described: CD45RA+ positively selected. These receptor sequences come from a man between 18 and 35 years old in good health.

V and J are TRBV4-3 and TRBJ2-7; 12 nucleotides line up with TRBD2. Trimming took 0 bases from V and 5 from J; bases not matched to a gene: 5. CDR1 is LGHNA and CDR2 is YSLEER in the germline V gene. This CDR3 comprises 16 residues. CDR3 coding DNA: TGCGCCAGCAGCCAAGATTCTAGCGGGAGGGGCGACGAGCAGTACTTC. It translates to CASSQDSSGRGDEQYF.

This clone turned up a few times. The genes are TRBV5-1 and TRBJ2-3, with 12 nucleotides matching TRBD2. Trimming at V came to 4 bases and at J to 14 bases, leaving 11 bases not matched to a gene. Per germline, CDR1 SGHRS and CDR2 YFSETQ. The CDR3 has 14 residues. In nucleotides, the CDR3 is TGCGCCAGCAGCATCGGGACTAGCGGGTACCTACTGTATTTT. It is translated as CASSIGTSGYLLYF. The whole variable domain, filled in from reference TRBV5-1 and TRBJ2-3, reads KAGVTQTPRYLIKTRGQQVTLSCSPISGHRSVSWYQQTPGQGLQFLFEYFSETQRNKGNFPGRFSGRQFSNSRSEMNVSTLELGDSALYLCASSIGTSGYLLYFGPGTRLTVL.

CDR3 bases: TGTGCCAGCAGTTACGGACAGGGGTTCCAGCCCCAGCATTTT. This gives the protein CASSYGQGFQPQHF. The genes are TRBV6-6 and TRBJ1-5, with 9 bases identical to TRBD1. With 2 bases clipped from V and 7 bases from J, the junction kept 3 bases outside the gene matches. The CDR3 spans 14 residues. The germline V gene encodes CDR1 MNHNY and CDR2 SVGAGI (reference sequence).

The chain combines TRBV18 with TRBJ2-7, with 11 bases aligning to TRBD2. V dropped 6 bases and J dropped 2; count of bases not matched to a gene: 12. The germline CDR1 and CDR2 sequences are KGHSH and LQKENI. There are 17 residues in the CDR3. CDR3 residues: CASSLLSLAGGAYEQYF. The CDR3 DNA is TGTGCCAGCTCCCTACTTTCCTTAGCGGGAGGGGCCTACGAGCAGTACTTC.

With respect to this clone: In the same sample, other DNA sequences code for this CDR3. J is TRBJ1-1 and V is TRBV6-5; D not resolved. Germline V gene data show CDR1 as MNHEY and CDR2 as SVGAGI. The ends were cut back, 2 bases at V and 3 bases at J, with 7 bases in the middle. The CDR3 runs to 13 residues. CDR3 residues: CASSYGGYTEAFF. The CDR3 DNA reads as TGTGCCAGCAGTTACGGAGGGTACACTGAAGCTTTCTTT.

The V gene is TRBV15, the J gene TRBJ2-1; TRBD1 agrees at 7 bases. This CDR3 is built from 15 residues. Germline trimming cut 7 bases from V and 5 bases from J; bases unmatched to any gene: 11. Germline V CDR1 and CDR2: LNHNV, YYDKDF (reference sequence). This chain's CDR3 is CATNSNRGWNNEQFF. The CDR3 nucleotides read TGTGCCACCAACTCAAACAGGGGTTGGAACAATGAGCAGTTCTTC.

This rearrangement joins TRBV4-1 to TRBJ2-5, with 9 bases fitting TRBD1. This CDR3 spans 14 amino acids. J gave up 4 bases and V 8 bases, and 8 bases lay outside the gene matches. Per the germline V gene, CDR1 is MGHRA and CDR2 is YSYEKL. The CDR3 reads CASALPGQGETQYF. CDR3 sequence (DNA): TGCGCCAGCGCTCTCCCGGGACAGGGAGAGACCCAGTACTTC.

V and J are TRBV29-1 and TRBJ2-5; either TRBD1 or TRBD2 may fit D (5 bases each). The V end was cut by 3 bases, the J end by 2 bases, with 7 bases between. Germline loops: CDR1 SQVTM, CDR2 ANQGSEA. This CDR3 is built from 12 residues. CDR3 DNA: TGCAGCGTTGATTGGGGGCAAGAGACCCAGTACTTC. As protein: CSVDWGQETQYF.

This clone has just one count. The sample carries other DNA sequences with the same CDR3. This chain uses TRBV2 with TRBJ2-3; perhaps TRBD2 as D (5 bases). Deletions cut 1 base from V and 0 bases from J, with 8 bases between. Germline V gives CDR1 SNHLY, CDR2 FYNNEI. There are 15 residues in the CDR3. This CDR3 reads CASSEGGGSTDTQYF. The DNA for the CDR3 is TGTGCCAGCAGTGAAGGTGGCGGGAGCACAGATACGCAGTATTTT.

The chain recombines TRBV19 with TRBJ1-1, with D maybe TRBD1 (5 bases). Per the germline V gene, CDR1 is LNHDA and CDR2 is SQIVND (reference sequence). V gave up 8 bases and J gave up 0 bases, with 10 bases separating them. The length of the CDR3 is 13 residues. CDR3 sequence: CASGDSMNTEAFF. CDR3 in DNA: TGTGCCAGTGGAGACAGCATGAACACTGAAGCTTTCTTT.